This T cell receptor beta chain was found in a study of blood T cell repertoires in COVID-19. Study in general: From the United States, Italy and Spain came samples of acute and convalescent COVID-19. In each case, the material was cDNA or gDNA derived from T cells, B-cell-depleted T cells, or PBMCs.

From germline, CDR1 is LNHDA and CDR2 SQIVND (reference sequence). J lost 2 bases, V lost 5 bases, and 6 bases had no gene match. This CDR3 has 15 residues. Per the original methods: Reference gene primer amplification gave estimated nucleated cell counts. Generated by immunoSEQ multiplex PCR, the TCRdb table keeps only in-frame clones and is missing some. V, J and clone size were drawn from that table, and D and trimming were deduced from the DNA. This table holds 98,000 or so clones, over 80% found once. The receptor was isolated from a woman in her sixties or seventies with acute or convalescent COVID-19. Sequences were obtained from peripheral blood. V gene TRBV19 combines with J gene TRBJ1-5, with 7 bases fitting TRBD1. CDR3 sequence reads: CASSEYRGGNQPQHF. DNA of the CDR3: TGTGCCAGTAGTGAATACAGGGGAGGCAATCAGCCCCAGCATTTT.